The 20 T cell receptor beta chains below all came from one sample that was sequenced in a study of Graves' ophthalmopathy and Graves' hyperthyroidism (dated by TCRdb to between 2018 and 2020). The data were produced on an Illumina HiSeq 2000. For repertoire sequencing, TCR beta CDR3 regions were amplified from RNA transcripts. The first round of RT-PCR was done with HTBI primers and the Qiagen OneStep RT-PCR kit, and was followed by a second round of multiplex PCR, then size selection and purification. TCRdb ran its own pipeline on the public reads, namely fastp trimming at Q25 and MiXCR clone calling, and kept in-frame beta chains. Identical CDR3 protein sequences are pooled into one entry, listed with their most common genes and DNA. This sample is represented by a few hundred thousand distinct CDR3 sequences; under 45% of them were singletons. The ten largest clones capture around 4% of the sample.

Sequencing was carried out using peripheral blood or thyroid tissue (not recorded which). These receptors originate from an adult man with Graves' hyperthyroidism.

The chain couples TRBV20-1 to TRBJ1-1; TRBD1 matches 8 bases. Looked up from germline, CDR1 is DFQATT and CDR2 is SNEGSKA (reference sequence). The CDR3 spans 13 residues. Losses at the gene ends were 0 bases for V and 7 bases for J; bases not matched to a gene: 4. The CDR3 loop is CSARDTRGREAFF. CDR3 nucleotides: TGCAGTGCTAGAGATACCAGGGGGCGTGAAGCTTTCTTT.

The chain recombines TRBV6-5 with TRBJ1-1; D unclear. Germline CDR1 and CDR2: MNHEY and SVGAGI. The V end lost 5 bases, the J end lost 5 bases, and 15 bases lay between the germline ends. The CDR3 has 14 amino acids. The CDR3 sequence is CASSERGGVTEAFF. The CDR3, as DNA: TGTGCCAGCAGTGAACGGGGAGGAGTAACTGAAGCTTTCTTT.

This clonotype occurred many times. A junction boundary mismatches the germline segment, possibly from a read error. The rearrangement uses TRBV11-2 and TRBJ2-7; tentatively, D is TRBD2 (5 bases). From germline, CDR1 is SGHAT and CDR2 FQNNGV. This CDR3 is built from 12 residues. CDR3 region: CASSPGLYEQYF. The CDR3 DNA follows: TGCGCCAGCAGCCCGGGATTGTACGAGCAGTACTTC.

This clonotype was seen a handful of times. The genes are TRBV20-1 and TRBJ1-1; the D gene is possibly TRBD1 (5 bases). The V end was cut by 2 bases, the J end by 0 bases, with 10 bases between. Germline V CDR1 and CDR2: DFQATT, SNEGSKA (reference sequence). This CDR3 has 14 amino acids. The CDR3 loop reads CSARPREMNTEAFF. The CDR3 nucleotides are TGCAGTGCTAGACCCAGGGAGATGAACACTGAAGCTTTCTTT.

This clonotype was observed once. A read error may explain this, as a much larger clone is one base away. The chain recombines TRBV6-6 with TRBJ1-1, with unresolved D. This CDR3 has 15 amino acids. The germline V gene has CDR1 MNHNY and CDR2 SVGAGI (reference sequence). The CDR3 nucleotides are TGTGCCGGCAGTTACCTTCCGAGTGGGAACACTGAAGCTTTCTTT. Amino acids: CAGSYLPSGNTEAFF.

This clonotype was counted between two and nine times. A much larger clone lies a single base off, so this may be a read error. V usage is TRBV9 and J usage is TRBJ2-2, with D uncertain. Germline V lookup: CDR1 SGDLS, CDR2 YYNGEE. This CDR3 has 11 residues. V dropped 0 bases and J dropped 7 bases, with 1 base sitting between them. This CDR3 is CASSVDGELFF. The DNA of the CDR3 is TGTGCCAGCAGCGTAGACGGGGAGCTGTTTTTT.

This clonotype was counted once. Germline is not matched at one junction end, which may reflect a read error. V usage is TRBV10-3 and J usage is TRBJ2-7, with 9 bases lining up with TRBD1. Germline V gene data show CDR1 as ENHRY and CDR2 as SYGVKD. This CDR3 contains 14 residues. CDR3 in amino acids: CASSFGTGNNEQYF. For the CDR3, the DNA is TGTGCCAGCAGTTTCGGGACAGGGAATAATGAGCAGTACTTC.

On this clonotype: This may arise from a read error, as a much more abundant clone is one base away. CDR3 region: CASRRAGGYTGELFF. Here the CDR3 DNA reads TGTGCCAGCAGACGAGCGGGAGGATACACCGGGGAGCTGTTTTTT. This rearrangement joins TRBV27 to TRBJ2-2, with TRBD2 matching 9 bases. The V and J ends lost 6 bases and 3 bases, in that order; junction bases with no gene match: 5. This CDR3 spans 15 amino acids. Germline V gene data show CDR1 as MNHEY and CDR2 as SMNVEV (reference sequence).

This clonotype was recorded many times. The genes are TRBV29-1 and TRBJ2-6; the match to TRBD2 covers 9 bases. Per germline, CDR1 SQVTM and CDR2 ANQGSEA. Germline trimming cut 6 bases from V and 4 bases from J; bases unmatched to any gene: 4. The CDR3 totals 14 residues. The CDR3, as DNA: TGCAGCGTCGCGGGGGGGCTAGGGGCCAACGTCCTGACTTTC. Amino acids: CSVAGGLGANVLTF.

The chain recombines TRBV15 with TRBJ1-5; the match to TRBD1 covers 7 bases. The CDR3 spans 16 residues. The junction had 6 bases not matched to a gene; V was cut back by 1 base and J by 3 bases. Germline V gene sequence: CDR1 LNHNV, CDR2 YYDKDF (reference sequence). CDR3 protein: CATSRGAGGINQPQHF. The CDR3 DNA reads as TGTGCCACCAGCAGAGGGGCAGGGGGAATCAATCAGCCCCAGCATTTT. Variable domain in full (rest from reference TRBV15 and TRBJ1-5): DAMVIQNPRYQVTQFGKPVTLSCSQTLNHNVMYWYQQKSSQAPKLLFHYYDKDFNNEADTPDNFQSRRPNTSFCFLDIRSPGLGDTAMYLCATSRGAGGINQPQHFGDGTRLSIL.

The rearrangement links TRBV14 to TRBJ2-7; 10 nucleotides line up with TRBD2. CDR1 SGHDN and CDR2 FVKESK come from the germline V gene. The CDR3 covers 15 residues. The junction had 11 bases not matched to a gene; V was cut back by 5 bases and J by 7 bases. CDR3 residues: CASSVGTSGRGEQYF. CDR3 nucleotide sequence: TGTGCCAGCAGCGTAGGTACCAGCGGGAGGGGAGAGCAGTACTTC.

The chain joins TRBV27 to TRBJ1-1, with a possible D match to TRBD1 (5 bases). CDR3 length equals 15 residues. The germline V gene has CDR1 MNHEY and CDR2 SMNVEV (reference sequence). With 0 bases removed from V and 4 bases from J, the gap between germline ends came to 12 bases. CDR3: CASSLSRGAVTEAFF. The CDR3, as DNA: TGTGCCAGCAGTTTATCGCGAGGGGCTGTCACTGAAGCTTTCTTT.

In regard to this clonotype: A junction boundary mismatches the germline segment, possibly from a read error. J is TRBJ1-4 and V is TRBV7-2; 9 nucleotides align to TRBD1. Germline V gene lookup returns CDR1 SGHTA and CDR2 FQGNSA. The CDR3 has 15 residues. The CDR3 here is CASSLGQGINEKLLF. The DNA for the CDR3 is TGTGCCAGCAGCTTGGGACAGGGAATAAATGAAAAACTGCTTTTT.

The sample holds many counts of this clonotype. This chain joins TRBV7-9 and TRBJ2-2, with D hard to call. Germline CDR1 and CDR2: SEHNR and FQNEAQ (reference sequence). The CDR3 extends over 16 amino acids. Trimming took 4 bases from V and 2 from J, leaving 14 bases between them. The CDR3 region is CASSYPPDSNTGELFF. The CDR3 nucleotides are TGTGCCAGCAGCTACCCGCCTGACTCCAACACCGGGGAGCTGTTTTTT.

Comments on this clonotype: A much larger clonotype is one base distant, so this may be a read error. The J gene is TRBJ1-2, the V gene TRBV2; TRBD1 matches 7 bases. Germline assignment: CDR1 SNHLY and CDR2 FYNNEI. The CDR3 loop spans 14 amino acids. DNA for the CDR3: TGTGCCAGCAGTGATAAGACAGGGTTCTATGGCTACTCCTTC. Translating gives CASSDKTGFYGYSF.

This clonotype showed up just once. The V call is TRBV7-2, the J call TRBJ2-3, with 10 bases matching TRBD2. The CDR3 covers 14 residues. CDR1 and CDR2 from the germline V gene are SGHTA and FQGNSA. V was pared by 7 bases and J by 5 bases, with 6 bases of the junction left unmatched. CDR3: CASKRTSGGDTQYF. In nucleotides, the CDR3 is TGTGCCAGCAAACGGACTAGCGGCGGAGATACGCAGTATTTT.

This clonotype came up many times. The rearrangement uses TRBV25-1 and TRBJ2-7; D is possibly TRBD2 (5 bases). The CDR3 loop spans 13 amino acids. From germline, CDR1 is MGHDK and CDR2 SYGVNS. V was shortened by 4 bases and J by 5 bases, with 12 bases between the two germline ends. The CDR3 nucleotides read TGTGCCAGCAGTGTACTAGTCTTCGACGAGCAGTACTTC. This gives the protein CASSVLVFDEQYF.

Only a few counts were recorded for this clonotype. The genes are TRBV7-9 and TRBJ2-2; 7 bases match TRBD2. The CDR3 extends over 16 amino acids. Germline CDR1 reads SEHNR; CDR2 reads FQNEAQ (reference sequence). V was clipped by 5 bases and J by 0 bases; unmatched bases: 6. The CDR3, as DNA: TGTGCCAGCAGCATTCTAGCGGCCCCGAACACCGGGGAGCTGTTTTTT. Its protein is CASSILAAPNTGELFF.

CDR3 sequence: CASSFIQGIEQFF. The DNA for the CDR3 is TGTGCCAGCAGCTTTATACAGGGGATTGAGCAGTTCTTC. V and J are TRBV7-2 and TRBJ2-7, with TRBD1 matching 7 bases. The J call may be incorrect, as the DNA end agrees better with TRBJ2-1. From germline, CDR1 is SGHTA and CDR2 FQGNSA. This CDR3 contains 13 residues.

A remark on this clonotype: Possible read error: a much larger clone is one base away. The V and J genes are TRBV6-5 and TRBJ1-5; maybe TRBD1 (6 bases). Looked up from germline, CDR1 is MNHEY and CDR2 is SVGAGI. Trimming pared 8 bases from V and 6 bases from J, leaving 20 bases between. This CDR3 has 15 amino acids. The CDR3 nucleotides are TGTGCCAGCGGTGAAGAGAGGGGGGTTACTCAGCCCCAGCATTTT. Its translation is CASGEERGVTQPQHF.